This T cell receptor beta chain was sequenced in a study of OX40 agonist ivuxolimab in advanced cancers. Across the study: Partial responses were observed in three patients, of whom one had hepatocellular carcinoma and two had cutaneous melanoma. Study conclusions and caveats: Researchers did not determine the expanded peripheral T cells' antigen specificity.

This CDR3 region has 15 residues. CDR1 is MGHRA and CDR2 is YSYEKL in the germline V gene. On this clone itself: What it binds is unknown.

The data were produced by immunoSEQ multiplex PCR, yet TCRdb's version contains in-frame clones alone and is incomplete. The data hold some 72,000 clones, with about 90% observed a single time. The source was CD4+ or CD8+ T cells sorted from blood, collected in a trial of the OX40 agonist ivuxolimab. The chain uses TRBV4-1 and TRBJ2-7; 8 bases match TRBD1. This TCR was sampled from an adult with an advanced solid tumor such as melanoma, head and neck, liver or kidney cancer. CDR3 nucleotide sequence: TGCGCTTCCCGACCCGGGACTCTAACAGGGGGCGAGCAGTACTTC. This translates into CASRPGTLTGGEQYF.